This T cell receptor beta chain is from a study of T cells after yellow fever vaccination. About the study: SMART-Seq v4 Ultra Low Input handled preparation of low-cell-number fractions.

The V gene lost 8 bases and the J gene lost 0 bases, with 8 bases spanning the gap. Germline CDR1 reads MRHNA; CDR2 reads SNTAGT. This CDR3 is 13 amino acids long. This clonotype was picked up many times. Its antigen is not known. Study results and limitations: Most clones from primary vaccination were detected again post-booster (just over 95% CD4, around 88% CD8).

MiXCR was run by TCRdb on the 5' RACE reads, yielding one entry per CDR3 protein. The table has roughly 150,000 distinct CDR3 sequences, about 6.9% seen once. The TCR comes from a man aged 25 to 45 who received the YFV17D yellow fever vaccine. This sample comprised CD4+ T cells sorted from PBMCs, obtained 10 days after the yellow fever booster vaccination. This chain connects TRBV6-4 to TRBJ1-3; D is unresolved. The CDR3 protein is CASGLDSGNTIYF. The CDR3 nucleotides are TGTGCCAGCGGTCTCGACTCTGGAAACACCATATATTTT.